These 20 T cell receptor beta chains were all obtained from the same sample, sequenced in a study of long-term antiretroviral therapy in people with HIV. Researchers ran immunoSEQ v3.0 at survey level. Profiled with immunoSEQ multiplex PCR; TCRdb holds only in-frame clones, not every one. Of almost 30,000 clones in the sample, over 90% were seen once. The sequencing here drew on unsorted PBMCs, taken almost 6.6 years after starting antiretroviral therapy. The receptor source for this set is a woman aged 40 to 49 with HIV.

Only one count was recorded for this clone. CDR3 sequence (DNA): TGTGCCAGCAGTGCCGTGGGGCGCGCTGAAAATTCACCCCTCCACTTT. Translation gives CASSAVGRAENSPLHF. The rearrangement links TRBV6-1 to TRBJ1-6; D is possibly TRBD1 (5 bases). Trimming cost V 4 bases and J 7 bases, with 17 bases left between them. CDR1 is MNHNS and CDR2 is SASEGT in the germline V gene. The CDR3 consists of 16 residues.

The chain carries TRBV6-1 and TRBJ2-3; D unresolved. V was shortened by 4 bases and J by 2 bases, with 7 bases between the two germline ends. CDR3 length equals 13 residues. The germline V gene encodes CDR1 MNHNS and CDR2 SASEGT. The CDR3 DNA sequence: TGTGCCAGCAGTGCCATTTACACAGATACGCAGTATTTT. Encoded protein: CASSAIYTDTQYF.

This sequence joins TRBV6-6 and TRBJ1-5; a possible D gene is TRBD1 (5 bases). The germline V and J ends were trimmed by 4 bases and 5 bases, with 15 bases remaining between them. Germline CDR1 MNHNY, CDR2 SVGAGI (reference sequence). The CDR3 runs 15 residues. CDR3 protein: CASSSFGGGDQPQHF. CDR3 nucleotide sequence: TGTGCCAGCAGTTCCTTCGGGGGAGGAGATCAGCCCCAGCATTTT.

The chain couples TRBV6-6 to TRBJ1-5; D unresolved. V was shortened by 3 bases and J by 5 bases, with 14 bases between the two germline ends. CDR1 is MNHNY and CDR2 is SVGAGI in the germline V gene (reference sequence). The CDR3 length is 15 residues. CDR3 loop: CASSYEDSRYQPQHF. The CDR3, as DNA: TGTGCCAGCAGTTATGAGGATTCCCGCTATCAGCCCCAGCATTTT.

The rearrangement links TRBV7-9 to TRBJ2-6; possible D gene TRBD1, 7 bases. Looked up from germline, CDR1 is SEHNR and CDR2 is FQNEAQ (reference sequence). With 5 bases removed from V and 0 bases from J, the gap between germline ends came to 14 bases. This CDR3 is built from 17 residues. CDR3 DNA sequence: TGTGCCAGCAGCCTACAGGGGCGGGGCTCTGGGGCCAACGTCCTGACTTTC. It translates to CASSLQGRGSGANVLTF. The entire variable domain, with the rest obtained from reference TRBV7-9 and TRBJ2-6, is as follows: DTGVSQNPRHKITKRGQNVTFRCDPISEHNRLYWYRQTLGQGPEFLTYFQNEAQLEKSRLLSDRFSAERPKGSFSTLEIQRTEQGDSAMYLCASSLQGRGSGANVLTFGAGSRLTVL.

The CDR3 region is CASSPTGGVVGELFF. The CDR3 coding sequence is TGTGCCAGCAGTCCCACAGGGGGCGTGGTCGGGGAGCTGTTTTTT. The V call is TRBV6-5, the J call TRBJ2-2; 9 bases agree with TRBD1. CDR1 is MNHEY, CDR2 SVGAGI, per germline. Trimming removed 5 bases from V and 7 bases from J; junction bases left unmatched: 8. The CDR3 is 15 amino acids.

V gene TRBV13 combines with J gene TRBJ1-1, with no clear D. V was cut by 6 bases and J by 1 base, with 12 bases left in between. This CDR3 spans 14 amino acids. Looked up from germline, CDR1 is PRHDT and CDR2 is FYEKMQ (reference sequence). CDR3 sequence: CASSFRQTNTEAFF. CDR3 DNA sequence: TGTGCCAGCAGTTTCCGGCAGACGAACACTGAAGCTTTCTTT.

This chain links TRBV30 with TRBJ2-3, with D possibly TRBD2 on 6 matching bases. CDR1 and CDR2 from the germline V gene are GTSNPN and SVGIG (reference sequence). Trimming cost V 5 bases and J 1 base, with 13 bases left between them. The length of the CDR3 is 14 residues. CDR3 sequence: CAWAWTGGTDTQYF. The CDR3 DNA reads as TGTGCCTGGGCCTGGACGGGGGGCACAGATACGCAGTATTTT.

The chain joins TRBV6-6 to TRBJ2-5, with 10 bases that match TRBD1. The J segment lost 2 bases and the V segment lost 2 bases, leaving 2 bases of the junction unmatched. Germline CDR1 reads MNHNY; CDR2 reads SVGAGI (reference sequence). The CDR3 has 15 residues. This CDR3 is CASSYRGQGQETQYF. CDR3 sequence (DNA): TGTGCCAGCAGTTACAGGGGACAGGGGCAAGAGACCCAGTACTTC.

CDR3 region: CASSLDRVYGYTF. For the CDR3, the DNA is TGTGCCAGCTCACTGGACAGGGTTTATGGCTACACCTTC. V usage is TRBV18 and J usage is TRBJ1-2; 8 bases agree with TRBD1. The CDR3 runs to 13 residues. The V and J ends lost 4 bases and 5 bases, in that order; junction bases with no gene match: 3. Germline CDR1 is KGHSH and CDR2 is LQKENI. Full variable domain (remainder filled in from reference TRBV18 and TRBJ1-2): NAGVMQNPRHLVRRRGQEARLRCSPMKGHSHVYWYRQLPEEGLKFMVYLQKENIIDESGMPKERFSAEFPKEGPSILRIQQVVRGDSAAYFCASSLDRVYGYTFGSGTRLTVV.

The V call is TRBV6-1, the J call TRBJ1-1; D perhaps matches TRBD1 (5 bases). Germline V gene sequence: CDR1 MNHNS, CDR2 SASEGT. The CDR3 runs to 15 residues. V gave up 1 base and J gave up 5 bases, with 14 bases separating them. CDR3 amino acids: CASSEVGGGRTEAFF. CDR3 DNA: TGTGCCAGCAGTGAAGTAGGTGGGGGGAGAACTGAAGCTTTCTTT.

This chain's CDR3 is CASSLTGDNYGYTF. CDR3 DNA: TGTGCCAGCAGCCTGACAGGGGACAACTATGGCTACACCTTC. The V and J genes are TRBV7-9 and TRBJ1-2, with 8 bases fitting TRBD1. Germline-derived CDR1 and CDR2 are SEHNR and FQNEAQ (reference sequence). V trimming: 5 bases; J trimming: 2 bases; junction bases outside the gene matches: 4. The CDR3 runs to 14 residues.

This chain links TRBV7-6 with TRBJ1-1; TRBD1 might be the D (6 bases). Germline V lookup: CDR1 SGHVS, CDR2 FNYEAQ. The CDR3 sequence is 13 residues long. V lost 1 base and J 11 bases, leaving 14 bases between the germline ends. Here the CDR3 reads CASSLGGGTRAFF. CDR3 bases: TGTGCCAGCAGCTTAGGGGGGGGGACACGGGCTTTCTTT.

This chain links TRBV18 with TRBJ1-4, with 11 bases that match TRBD1. V lost 8 bases, J lost 1 base, and 3 bases stayed unmatched. This CDR3 has 15 residues. Germline CDR1 KGHSH, CDR2 LQKENI. The CDR3 spells CASAGQGGTNEKLFF. In nucleotides, the CDR3 is TGTGCCAGCGCGGGACAGGGGGGAACTAATGAAAAACTGTTTTTT.

The rearrangement uses TRBV7-2 and TRBJ1-2; unclear D gene. The germline V and J ends were trimmed by 6 bases and 6 bases, with 20 bases remaining between them. Germline V gene sequence: CDR1 SGHTA, CDR2 FQGNSA. This CDR3 comprises 15 residues. CDR3 in DNA: TGTGCCAGCAGAACGCCCTCTCGGACGCTCAATGGCTACACCTTC. It specifies CASRTPSRTLNGYTF.

This sequence joins TRBV28 and TRBJ1-1; D is perhaps TRBD1 (5 bases). V dropped 6 bases and J dropped 6 bases, with 14 bases sitting between them. Looked up from germline, CDR1 is MDHEN and CDR2 is SYDVKM. The CDR3 totals 13 residues. The CDR3 sequence is CASRADSTPEAFF. The DNA of the CDR3 is TGTGCCAGCAGAGCCGACAGTACCCCTGAAGCTTTCTTT.

The chain carries TRBV5-1 and TRBJ1-1; D is unclear. The germline V gene has CDR1 SGHRS and CDR2 YFSETQ. CDR3 length equals 13 residues. Trimming removed 0 bases at V and 2 bases at J, with 5 bases between. The chain's CDR3 is CASSLAHNTEAFF. The CDR3 region has the DNA TGCGCCAGCAGCTTGGCCCATAACACTGAAGCTTTCTTT.

The chain has TRBV4-1 and TRBJ1-4; D might be TRBD1 (6 bases). CDR3 length equals 16 residues. CDR1 and CDR2 (germline): MGHRA, YSYEKL. Deletions cut 1 base from V and 4 bases from J, with 13 bases between. The CDR3 protein is CASSQGGGGGNEKLFF. In DNA form, the CDR3 reads TGCGCCAGCAGCCAAGGGGGGGGCGGGGGTAATGAAAAACTGTTTTTT.

J is TRBJ1-2 and V is TRBV6-5; 8 bases are shared with TRBD1. V was pared by 4 bases and J by 12 bases, with 7 bases of the junction left unmatched. Germline V lookup: CDR1 MNHEY, CDR2 SVGAGI. CDR3 length: 12 residues. The CDR3, as DNA: TGTGCCAGCAGTTCCTTGGACAGGGTGGACACCTTC. Its protein product is CASSSLDRVDTF.

In this sample, this clone turned up a few times. V is TRBV9 and J is TRBJ1-4, with D tentatively TRBD1 (6 bases). Per the germline V gene, CDR1 is SGDLS and CDR2 is YYNGEE. Trimming removed 2 bases from V and 5 bases from J, with 13 bases in between. This CDR3 region has 15 residues. CDR3 region: CASSVMGARNEKLFF. As DNA, the CDR3 is TGTGCCAGCAGCGTGATGGGGGCGAGGAATGAAAAACTGTTTTTT.